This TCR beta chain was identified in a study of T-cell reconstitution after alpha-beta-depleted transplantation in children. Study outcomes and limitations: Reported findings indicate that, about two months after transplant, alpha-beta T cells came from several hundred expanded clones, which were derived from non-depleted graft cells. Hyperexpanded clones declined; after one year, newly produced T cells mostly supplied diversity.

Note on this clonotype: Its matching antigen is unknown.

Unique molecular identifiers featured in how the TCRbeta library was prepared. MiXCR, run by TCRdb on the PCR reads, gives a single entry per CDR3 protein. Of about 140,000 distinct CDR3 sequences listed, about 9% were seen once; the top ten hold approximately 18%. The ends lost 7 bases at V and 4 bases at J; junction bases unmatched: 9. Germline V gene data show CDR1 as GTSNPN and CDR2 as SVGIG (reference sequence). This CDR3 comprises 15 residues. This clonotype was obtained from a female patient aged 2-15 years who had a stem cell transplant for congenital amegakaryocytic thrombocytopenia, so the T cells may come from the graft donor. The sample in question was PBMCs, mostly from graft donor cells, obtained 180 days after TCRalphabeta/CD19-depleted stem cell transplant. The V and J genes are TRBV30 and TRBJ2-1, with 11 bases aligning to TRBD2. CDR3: CAYQMGLADYNEQFF. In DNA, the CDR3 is TGTGCCTATCAAATGGGACTAGCGGATTACAATGAGCAGTTCTTC.